Given below is one TCR beta chain in context. What it binds is not known. The data were taken from a study of CD8 T cell repertoires and HIV-1 epitope variants. Study information: Equal numbers of autologous T cell-negative cells presented antigen to enriched T cells.

Clones were read by immunoSEQ multiplex PCR, and TCRdb kept only the in-frame ones, dropping some. The sample records roughly 5,500 clones, about 66% being singletons. Trimming removed 4 bases from V and 2 bases from J, with 20 bases in between. Per the germline V gene, CDR1 is LGHNA and CDR2 is YSLEER. The CDR3 runs to 17 residues. The specimen was cultured CD8+ T cells derived from PBMCs. The origin of this receptor is a male donor with HIV. The chain carries TRBV4-3 and TRBJ2-5, with D possibly being TRBD1 (6 bases). The CDR3: CASSRSRDMGVQETQYF. Written as DNA, the CDR3 is TGCGCCAGCAGCCGTTCCCGGGACATGGGAGTACAAGAGACCCAGTACTTC.